The present entry profiles one T cell receptor (beta chain) with its context. Trimming removed 0 bases from V and 0 bases from J; junction bases left unmatched: 3. Germline CDR1 MGHRA, CDR2 YSYEKL. The CDR3 sequence is 18 residues long. TCRdb keeps only in-frame clones here, not all; method: immunoSEQ multiplex PCR. Of under 95,000 clones in the sample, over 75% were seen once. The sample originates from a study of blood T cell repertoires in COVID-19. Specimen: peripheral blood. This TCR was sampled from a woman aged 80 or older with acute or convalescent COVID-19. V is TRBV4-1 and J is TRBJ1-6, with 9 bases aligning to TRBD1. Written as DNA, the CDR3 is TGCGCCAGCAGCCAAGATGGGACAGGGAGCTCCTATAATTCACCCCTCCACTTT. Its protein is CASSQDGTGSSYNSPLHF.